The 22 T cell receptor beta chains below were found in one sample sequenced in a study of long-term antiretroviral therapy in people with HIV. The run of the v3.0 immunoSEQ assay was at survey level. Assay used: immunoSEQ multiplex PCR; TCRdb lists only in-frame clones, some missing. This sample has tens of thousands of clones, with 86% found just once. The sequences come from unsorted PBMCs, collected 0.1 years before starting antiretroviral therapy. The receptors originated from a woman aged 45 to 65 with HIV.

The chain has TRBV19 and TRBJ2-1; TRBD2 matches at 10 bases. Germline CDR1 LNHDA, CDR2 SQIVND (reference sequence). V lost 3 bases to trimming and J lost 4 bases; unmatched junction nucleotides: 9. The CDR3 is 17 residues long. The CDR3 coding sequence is TGTGCCAGTAGTATTGGCAGCGGGGGGGCGAGATACAATGAGCAGTTCTTC. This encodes CASSIGSGGARYNEQFF.

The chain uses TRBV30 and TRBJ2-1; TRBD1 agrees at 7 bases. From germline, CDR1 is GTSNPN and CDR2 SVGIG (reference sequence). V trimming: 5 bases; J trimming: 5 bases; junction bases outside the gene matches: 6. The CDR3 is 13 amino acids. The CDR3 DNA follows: TGTGCCTGGGACAGGGTTATGGACAATGAGCAGTTCTTC. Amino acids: CAWDRVMDNEQFF.

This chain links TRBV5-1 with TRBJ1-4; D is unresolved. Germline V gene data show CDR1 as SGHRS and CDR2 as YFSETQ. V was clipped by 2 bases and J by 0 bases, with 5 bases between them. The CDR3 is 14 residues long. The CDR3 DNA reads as TGCGCCAGCAGCTTTTCTGCAACTAATGAAAAACTGTTTTTT. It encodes CASSFSATNEKLFF.

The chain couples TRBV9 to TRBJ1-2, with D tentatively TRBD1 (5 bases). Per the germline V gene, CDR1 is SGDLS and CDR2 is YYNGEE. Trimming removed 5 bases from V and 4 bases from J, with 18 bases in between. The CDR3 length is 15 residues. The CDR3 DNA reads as TGTGCCAGCAGTTTTGTGTCTGACAGACTCTATGGCTACACCTTC. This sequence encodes CASSFVSDRLYGYTF.

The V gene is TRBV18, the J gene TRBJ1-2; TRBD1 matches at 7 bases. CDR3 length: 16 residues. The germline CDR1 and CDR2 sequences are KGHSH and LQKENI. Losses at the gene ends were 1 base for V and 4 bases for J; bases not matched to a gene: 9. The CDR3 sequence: CASSPLWEGAGYGYTF. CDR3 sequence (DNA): TGTGCCAGCTCACCACTCTGGGAGGGGGCTGGCTATGGCTACACCTTC.

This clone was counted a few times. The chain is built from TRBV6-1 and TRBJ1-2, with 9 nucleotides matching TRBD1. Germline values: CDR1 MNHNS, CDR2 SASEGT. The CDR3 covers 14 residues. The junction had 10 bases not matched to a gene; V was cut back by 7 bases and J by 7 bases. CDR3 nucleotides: TGTGCCAGCACGCAGGGACAGGGAGGGAGTGGCTACACCTTC. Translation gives CASTQGQGGSGYTF.

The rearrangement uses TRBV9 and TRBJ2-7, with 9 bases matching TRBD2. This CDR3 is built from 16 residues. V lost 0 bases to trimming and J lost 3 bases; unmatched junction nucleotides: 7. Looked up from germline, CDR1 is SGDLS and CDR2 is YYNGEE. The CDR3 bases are TGTGCCAGCAGCGTAGCTCATAGCGGGGGAGTCTACGAGCAGTACTTC. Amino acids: CASSVAHSGGVYEQYF.

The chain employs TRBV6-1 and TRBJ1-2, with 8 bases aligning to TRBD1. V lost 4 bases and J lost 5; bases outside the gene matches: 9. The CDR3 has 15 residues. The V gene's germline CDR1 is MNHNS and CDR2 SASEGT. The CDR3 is CASSGHGQGFYGYTF. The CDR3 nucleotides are TGTGCCAGCAGTGGCCACGGACAGGGCTTTTATGGCTACACCTTC.

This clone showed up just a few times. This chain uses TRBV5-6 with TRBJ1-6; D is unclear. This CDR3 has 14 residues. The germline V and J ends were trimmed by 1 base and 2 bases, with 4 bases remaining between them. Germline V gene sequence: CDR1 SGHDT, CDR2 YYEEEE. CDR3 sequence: CASSLTAYNSPLHF. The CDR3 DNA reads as TGTGCCAGCAGCTTGACAGCCTATAATTCACCCCTCCACTTT. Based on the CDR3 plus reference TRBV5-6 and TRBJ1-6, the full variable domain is DAGVTQSPTHLIKTRGQQVTLRCSPKSGHDTVSWYQQALGQGPQFIFQYYEEEERQRGNFPDRFSGHQFPNYSSELNVNALLLGDSALYLCASSLTAYNSPLHFGNGTRLTVT.

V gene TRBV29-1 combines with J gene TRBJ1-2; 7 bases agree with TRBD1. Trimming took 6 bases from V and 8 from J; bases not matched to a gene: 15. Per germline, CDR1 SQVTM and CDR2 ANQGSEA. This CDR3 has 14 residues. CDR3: CSVDRTRASGGYTF. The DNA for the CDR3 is TGCAGCGTGGACAGGACGAGGGCGTCGGGAGGCTACACCTTC.

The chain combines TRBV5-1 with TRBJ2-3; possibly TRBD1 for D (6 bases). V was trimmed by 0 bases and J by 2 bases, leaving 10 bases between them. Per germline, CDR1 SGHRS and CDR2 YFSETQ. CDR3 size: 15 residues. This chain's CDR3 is CASSLGQGNTDTQYF. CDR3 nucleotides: TGCGCCAGCAGCTTGGGGCAGGGGAACACAGATACGCAGTATTTT.

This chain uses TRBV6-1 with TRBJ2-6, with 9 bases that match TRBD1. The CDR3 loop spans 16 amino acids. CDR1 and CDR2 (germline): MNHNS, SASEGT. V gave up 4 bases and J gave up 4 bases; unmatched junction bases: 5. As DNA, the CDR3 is TGTGCCAGCAGTGCACAGGGGGCGAAAGGGGCCAACGTCCTGACTTTC. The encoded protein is CASSAQGAKGANVLTF.

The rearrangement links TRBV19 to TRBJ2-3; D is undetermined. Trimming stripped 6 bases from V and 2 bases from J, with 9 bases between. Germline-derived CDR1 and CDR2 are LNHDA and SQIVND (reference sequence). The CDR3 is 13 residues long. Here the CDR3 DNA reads TGTGCCAGTAGGAACCGGAACACAGATACGCAGTATTTT. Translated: CASRNRNTDTQYF.

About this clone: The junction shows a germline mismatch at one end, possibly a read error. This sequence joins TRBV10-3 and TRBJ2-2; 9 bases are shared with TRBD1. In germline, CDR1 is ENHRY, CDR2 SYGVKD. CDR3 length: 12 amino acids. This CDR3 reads CAIRVDRGGLFF. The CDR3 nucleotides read TGTGCCATCAGAGTAGACAGGGGGGGGCTGTTTTTT.

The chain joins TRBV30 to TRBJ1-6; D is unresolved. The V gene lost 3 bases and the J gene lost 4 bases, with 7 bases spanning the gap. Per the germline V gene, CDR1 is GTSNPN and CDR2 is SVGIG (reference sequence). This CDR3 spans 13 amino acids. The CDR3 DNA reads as TGTGCCTGGAGAACAGAGTATAATTCACCCCTCCACTTT. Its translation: CAWRTEYNSPLHF.

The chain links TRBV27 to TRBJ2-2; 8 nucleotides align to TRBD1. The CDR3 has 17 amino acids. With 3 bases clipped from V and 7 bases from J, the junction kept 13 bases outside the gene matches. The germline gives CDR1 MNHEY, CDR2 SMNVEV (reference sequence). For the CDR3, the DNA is TGTGCCAGCAGTTTGTCCAGGGGGCGCAGGGGGAGCGGGGAGCTGTTTTTT. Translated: CASSLSRGRRGSGELFF.

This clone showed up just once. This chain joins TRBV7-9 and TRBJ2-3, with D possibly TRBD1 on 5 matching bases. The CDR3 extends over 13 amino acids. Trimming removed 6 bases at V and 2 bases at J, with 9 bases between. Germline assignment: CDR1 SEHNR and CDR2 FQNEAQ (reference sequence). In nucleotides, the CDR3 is TGTGCCAGCAGTGGGGCCTCCACAGATACGCAGTATTTT. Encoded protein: CASSGASTDTQYF. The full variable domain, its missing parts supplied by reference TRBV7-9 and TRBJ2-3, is DTGVSQNPRHKITKRGQNVTFRCDPISEHNRLYWYRQTLGQGPEFLTYFQNEAQLEKSRLLSDRFSAERPKGSFSTLEIQRTEQGDSAMYLCASSGASTDTQYFGPGTRLTVL.

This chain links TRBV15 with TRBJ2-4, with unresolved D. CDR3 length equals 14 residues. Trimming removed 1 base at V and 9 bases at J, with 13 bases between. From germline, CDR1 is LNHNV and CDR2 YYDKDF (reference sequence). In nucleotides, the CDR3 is TGTGCCACCAGCAGAGCGACATTGCCGGGCATTCAGTACTTC. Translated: CATSRATLPGIQYF.

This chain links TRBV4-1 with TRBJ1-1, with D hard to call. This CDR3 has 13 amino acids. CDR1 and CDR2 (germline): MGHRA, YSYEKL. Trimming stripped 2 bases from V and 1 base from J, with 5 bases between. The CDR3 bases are TGCGCCAGCAGCCAAACAGAGAACACTGAAGCTTTCTTT. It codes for CASSQTENTEAFF.

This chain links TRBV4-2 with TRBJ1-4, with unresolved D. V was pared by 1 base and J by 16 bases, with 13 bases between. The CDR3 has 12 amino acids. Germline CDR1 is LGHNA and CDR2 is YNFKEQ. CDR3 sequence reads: CASSQGNARPFF. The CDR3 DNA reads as TGTGCCAGCAGCCAAGGGAACGCGAGACCGTTTTTT.

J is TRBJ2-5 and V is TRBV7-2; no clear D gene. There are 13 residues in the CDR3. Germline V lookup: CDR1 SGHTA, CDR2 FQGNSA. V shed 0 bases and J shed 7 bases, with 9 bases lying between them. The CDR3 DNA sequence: TGTGCCAGCAGCTTAGCGTCTGAAGGGACCCAGTACTTC. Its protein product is CASSLASEGTQYF.

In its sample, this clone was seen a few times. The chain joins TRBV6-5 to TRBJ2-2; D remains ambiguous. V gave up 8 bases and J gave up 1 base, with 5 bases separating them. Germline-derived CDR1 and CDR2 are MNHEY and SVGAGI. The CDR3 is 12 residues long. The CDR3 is CASGLNTGELFF. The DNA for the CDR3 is TGTGCCAGCGGATTGAACACCGGGGAGCTGTTTTTT.